This passage covers 14 T cell receptor beta chains from one sample sequenced in a study of memory CD4+ T cells and cytomegalovirus serostatus. Here immunoSEQ multiplex PCR was the method, and the copy in TCRdb shows in-frame clones only, minus some. The sample lists 80,000 to 100,000 clones, 80% occurring once. The sort gate was single viable CD3+CD4+CD8-CD45RO+ cells for memory CD4+ T cells. Sequencing was performed on memory CD4+ T cells from blood. The source of these receptors is an adult in good health and CMV-seropositive.

The J gene is TRBJ2-2, the V gene TRBV5-6, with TRBD2 matching 11 bases. Trimming took 2 bases from V and 1 from J; bases not matched to a gene: 1. CDR1 and CDR2 from the germline V gene are SGHDT and YYEEEE. This CDR3 is built from 16 residues. CDR3 loop: CASSFLAGGNTGELFF. The DNA for the CDR3 is TGTGCCAGCAGCTTCCTAGCGGGAGGGAACACCGGGGAGCTGTTTTTT.

The V call is TRBV9, the J call TRBJ2-1, with TRBD2 matching 7 bases. The CDR3 is 16 amino acids. From germline, CDR1 is SGDLS and CDR2 YYNGEE. V was clipped by 4 bases and J by 8 bases; unmatched bases: 15. The CDR3 reads CASSFATGGGWDEQFF. CDR3 in DNA: TGTGCCAGCAGCTTCGCTACGGGAGGAGGTTGGGATGAGCAGTTCTTC.

The CDR3 DNA is TGTGCCAGTTCGTGGGGGGTCGAAGGCAATCAGCCCCAGCATTTT. Translation: CASSWGVEGNQPQHF. This chain uses TRBV19 with TRBJ1-5, with TRBD1 as a possible D gene (5 bases). V lost 8 bases to trimming and J lost 2 bases, with 16 bases between them. Germline lookup yields CDR1 LNHDA and CDR2 SQIVND (reference sequence). The CDR3 is 15 amino acids.

This rearrangement joins TRBV28 to TRBJ2-1; TRBD2 agrees at 12 bases. The CDR3 is made up of 13 amino acids. CDR1 and CDR2 from the germline V gene are MDHEN and SYDVKM. Trimming removed 10 bases from V and 5 bases from J; junction bases left unmatched: 3. CDR3 protein: CAILAGGDNEQFF. The DNA for the CDR3 is TGTGCCATACTAGCGGGAGGTGACAATGAGCAGTTCTTC. The full variable domain, its missing parts supplied by reference TRBV28 and TRBJ2-1, is DVKVTQSSRYLVKRTGEKVFLECVQDMDHENMFWYRQDPGLGLRLIYFSYDVKMKEKGDIPEGYSVSREKKERFSLILESASTNQTSMYLCAILAGGDNEQFFGPGTRLTVL.

This clone was detected once. The chain uses TRBV2 and TRBJ1-2; D might be TRBD1 (6 bases). CDR1 SNHLY and CDR2 FYNNEI come from the germline V gene. This CDR3 has 13 amino acids. Trimming cost V 6 bases and J 4 bases, with 12 bases left between them. This CDR3 is CASSYTGSYGYTF. The CDR3 DNA is TGTGCCAGCAGCTATACAGGGTCCTATGGCTACACCTTC. The complete variable domain, with remaining parts taken from reference TRBV2 and TRBJ1-2, reads EPEVTQTPSHQVTQMGQEVILRCVPISNHLYFYWYRQILGQKVEFLVSFYNNEISEKSEIFDDQFSVERPDGSNFTLKIRSTKLEDSAMYFCASSYTGSYGYTFGSGTRLTVV.

The V and J genes are TRBV19 and TRBJ2-5, with 10 bases identical to TRBD2. Germline CDR1 reads LNHDA; CDR2 reads SQIVND (reference sequence). The CDR3 extends over 14 amino acids. With V trimmed by 6 bases and J by 5 bases, 6 bases remained unmatched. CDR3 in amino acids: CASSEAGGPETQYF. The CDR3 DNA follows: TGTGCCAGTAGCGAAGCGGGAGGGCCCGAGACCCAGTACTTC.

The chain has TRBV4-1 and TRBJ1-5; D ambiguous. Trimming took 0 bases from V and 0 from J, leaving 3 bases between them. The CDR3 loop spans 14 amino acids. CDR1 MGHRA and CDR2 YSYEKL come from the germline V gene. The CDR3 is CASSQEASNQPQHF. CDR3 nucleotide sequence: TGCGCCAGCAGCCAAGAAGCTAGCAATCAGCCCCAGCATTTT.

The rearrangement uses TRBV29-1 and TRBJ2-2; tentatively, D is TRBD1 (6 bases). CDR1 SQVTM and CDR2 ANQGSEA come from the germline V gene. V shed 4 bases and J shed 7 bases, with 16 bases lying between them. The CDR3 contains 14 residues. Written as DNA, the CDR3 is TGCAGCGTTGGCCCAAACAGGGTTAGCGGGGAGCTGTTTTTT. This sequence encodes CSVGPNRVSGELFF.

This clone was counted once. V and J are TRBV19 and TRBJ1-4; 9 positions agree with TRBD1. Trimming cost V 3 bases and J 10 bases; bases outside gene matches: 6. CDR1 is LNHDA, CDR2 SQIVND, per germline (reference sequence). This CDR3 contains 14 residues. This chain's CDR3 is CASSIGTGTTKLFF. The DNA for the CDR3 is TGTGCCAGTAGTATCGGGACAGGGACGACAAAACTGTTTTTT.

The table lists this clone with a few counts. The chain uses TRBV7-3 and TRBJ1-1; tentatively, D is TRBD1 (6 bases). Germline V gives CDR1 SGHTA, CDR2 FQGTGA. There are 14 residues in the CDR3. The V end was cut by 1 base, the J end by 4 bases, with 10 bases between. The CDR3 protein is CASSLSGGPTEAFF. As DNA, the CDR3 is TGTGCCAGCAGCTTAAGCGGGGGGCCCACTGAAGCTTTCTTT.

This clone has just a few counts. This rearrangement joins TRBV5-8 to TRBJ2-7, with 9 bases that match TRBD1. With 3 bases clipped from V and 6 bases from J, the junction kept 10 bases outside the gene matches. The CDR3 extends over 15 amino acids. Germline V gives CDR1 SGHTS, CDR2 YDEGEE. CDR3 in DNA: TGTGCCAGCAGCTCTACCGGGACAGGGTACCGCGAGCAGTACTTC. This codes for CASSSTGTGYREQYF.

This clone was seen at least ten times. Other DNA variants within this sample encode the same CDR3. The chain is built from TRBV19 and TRBJ1-2, with a possible D match to TRBD1 (5 bases). From germline, CDR1 is LNHDA and CDR2 SQIVND (reference sequence). Trimming left V 7 bases short and J 4 bases short, with 19 bases between. The length of the CDR3 is 15 residues. The CDR3 bases are TGTGCCAGTACCCCCAGAGGGACCGCCAGCTATGGCTACACCTTC. It translates to CASTPRGTASYGYTF.

The J gene is TRBJ2-7, the V gene TRBV11-2, with D tentatively TRBD2 (5 bases). The CDR3 length is 13 residues. Germline lookup yields CDR1 SGHAT and CDR2 FQNNGV. V was trimmed by 0 bases and J by 7 bases, leaving 10 bases between them. CDR3 protein: CASSLDLRGEQYF. The DNA for the CDR3 is TGTGCCAGCAGCTTAGATCTCCGAGGGGAGCAGTACTTC.

This rearrangement joins TRBV18 to TRBJ2-3; 8 bases map to TRBD1. This CDR3 spans 15 amino acids. V lost 2 bases and J lost 11; bases outside the gene matches: 12. Germline V gene data show CDR1 as KGHSH and CDR2 as LQKENI. DNA for the CDR3: TGTGCCAGCTCACCAGGACAGGGTTCCCTTTTGAGGCAGTATTTT. It yields the protein CASSPGQGSLLRQYF.